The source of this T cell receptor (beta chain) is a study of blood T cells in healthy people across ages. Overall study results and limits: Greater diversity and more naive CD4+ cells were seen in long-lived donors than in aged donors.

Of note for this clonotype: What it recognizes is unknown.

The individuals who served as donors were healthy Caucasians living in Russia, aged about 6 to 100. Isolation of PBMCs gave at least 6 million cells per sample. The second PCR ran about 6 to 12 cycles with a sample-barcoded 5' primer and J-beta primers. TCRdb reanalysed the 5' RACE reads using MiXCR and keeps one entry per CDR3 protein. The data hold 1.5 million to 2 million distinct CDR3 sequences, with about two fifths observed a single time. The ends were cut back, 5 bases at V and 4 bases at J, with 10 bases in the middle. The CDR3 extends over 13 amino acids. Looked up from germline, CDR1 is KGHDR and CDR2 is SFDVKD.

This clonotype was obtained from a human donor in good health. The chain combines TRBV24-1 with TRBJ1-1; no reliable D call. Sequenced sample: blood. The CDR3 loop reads CATSAHPGTEAFF. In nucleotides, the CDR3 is TGTGCCACCAGTGCCCACCCGGGCACTGAAGCTTTCTTT.